Presented here are 20 T cell receptor beta chains from one specimen sequenced in a study of ipilimumab plus nivolumab after autologous stem cell transplantation. Sequenced by immunoSEQ multiplex PCR; TCRdb stores in-frame clones only, minus some. Of over 80,000 clones in the sample, 83% are singletons; the top ten hold 2.2%. This specimen consisted of PBMCs, obtained in a trial of ipilimumab plus nivolumab as post-transplant consolidation. The origin of the receptors is a male donor with diffuse large B-cell lymphoma.

This chain connects TRBV7-3 to TRBJ2-2; possible D gene TRBD2, 6 bases. The CDR3 has 16 amino acids. CDR1 and CDR2 from the germline V gene are SGHTA and FQGTGA. Trimming took off 5 bases at V and 3 bases at J, with 16 bases between the two ends. CDR3 DNA sequence: TGTGCCAGCAGCCCTAGGGCGACTAGGGACACCGGGGAGCTGTTTTTT. As protein: CASSPRATRDTGELFF. Full variable domain (outside the CDR3, taken from reference TRBV7-3 and TRBJ2-2): GAGVSQTPSNKVTEKGKYVELRCDPISGHTALYWYRQSLGQGPEFLIYFQGTGAADDSGLPNDRFFAVRPEGSVSTLKIQRTERGDSAVYLCASSPRATRDTGELFFGEGSRLTVL.

The chain is built from TRBV11-1 and TRBJ2-3, with TRBD2 matching 14 bases. V was clipped by 6 bases and J by 5 bases; unmatched bases: 10. This CDR3 spans 17 amino acids. Germline V lookup: CDR1 SGHAT, CDR2 FQDESV (reference sequence). CDR3 coding DNA: TGTGCCAGCAGTTCCGGACTAGCGGGGGGCTGGGTAGATACGCAGTATTTT. This gives the protein CASSSGLAGGWVDTQYF.

The chain carries TRBV27 and TRBJ2-3, with a tentative D call TRBD2 (6 bases). There are 15 residues in the CDR3. V lost 2 bases to trimming and J lost 7 bases, with 16 bases between them. Per germline, CDR1 MNHEY and CDR2 SMNVEV (reference sequence). The CDR3 region has the DNA TGTGCCAGCAGTTTAAGGCTAGTGGGGGGATATACGCAGTATTTT. It is translated as CASSLRLVGGYTQYF.

This chain uses TRBV19 with TRBJ1-4; TRBD1 is a possible D gene (6 bases). The V gene lost 3 bases and the J gene lost 10 bases, with 15 bases spanning the gap. CDR3 size: 14 residues. Per germline, CDR1 LNHDA and CDR2 SQIVND (reference sequence). For the CDR3, the DNA is TGTGCCAGTAGTATCTCCGGGGAAGGGGGAAAACTGTTTTTT. Its protein product is CASSISGEGGKLFF.

The V and J genes are TRBV5-5 and TRBJ2-7, with D tentatively TRBD2 (6 bases). CDR1 and CDR2 from the germline V gene are SGHKS and YYEKEE (reference sequence). The V gene lost 7 bases and the J gene lost 2 bases, with 13 bases spanning the gap. CDR3 length equals 13 residues. CDR3 region: CASSRTTPYEQYF. The CDR3 bases are TGTGCCAGCTCCCGGACTACTCCCTACGAGCAGTACTTC.

The rearrangement uses TRBV27 and TRBJ2-2; tentatively, D is TRBD2 (5 bases). The CDR3 consists of 15 residues. Germline assignment: CDR1 MNHEY and CDR2 SMNVEV (reference sequence). Trimming left V 2 bases short and J 10 bases short, with 17 bases between. The CDR3 DNA is TGTGCCAGCAGTTTAAGGAAGCTAGCCTCGCAGGAGCTGTTTTTT. Encoded protein: CASSLRKLASQELFF.

The J gene is TRBJ2-3, the V gene TRBV11-2; 14 positions agree with TRBD2. CDR3 size: 16 residues. V was clipped by 4 bases and J by 5 bases; unmatched bases: 5. CDR1 is SGHAT, CDR2 FQNNGV, per germline. CDR3 protein: CASSSFGLAGGDTQYF. Written as DNA, the CDR3 is TGTGCCAGCAGCTCATTTGGACTAGCGGGGGGAGATACGCAGTATTTT.

This sequence joins TRBV4-1 and TRBJ1-5; no clear D. The CDR3 is 13 amino acids. V was cut by 0 bases and J by 7 bases, with 7 bases left in between. Germline V CDR1 and CDR2: MGHRA, YSYEKL. The CDR3 bases are TGCGCCAGCAGCCAAGACCCATGGCAGCCCCAGCATTTT. Protein: CASSQDPWQPQHF.

V usage is TRBV25-1 and J usage is TRBJ1-3; D unclear. Germline V gives CDR1 MGHDK, CDR2 SYGVNS. Trimming removed 3 bases at V and 2 bases at J, with 14 bases between. The CDR3 loop spans 16 amino acids. The CDR3 reads CASSDPGRRAGNTIYF. The CDR3 coding sequence is TGTGCCAGCAGTGACCCCGGCCGGCGGGCTGGAAACACCATATATTTT.

V and J are TRBV7-9 and TRBJ2-1; D assignment may be TRBD1 or TRBD2 (5 bases each). CDR1 and CDR2 from the germline V gene are SEHNR and FQNEAQ (reference sequence). The CDR3 is 16 amino acids. Trimming stripped 4 bases from V and 2 bases from J, with 15 bases between. The CDR3: CASSSGRGGPYNEQFF. Written as DNA, the CDR3 is TGTGCCAGCAGCTCAGGTCGGGGCGGACCCTACAATGAGCAGTTCTTC.

The chain couples TRBV2 to TRBJ2-3, with D perhaps TRBD1 (6 bases). The V gene lost 1 base and the J gene lost 8 bases, with 19 bases spanning the gap. CDR1 is SNHLY and CDR2 is FYNNEI in the germline V gene. The length of the CDR3 is 16 residues. Here the CDR3 reads CASSEDQGSRSGTQYF. The CDR3 bases are TGTGCCAGCAGTGAAGACCAGGGGTCGAGGAGCGGTACGCAGTATTTT.

The V and J genes are TRBV7-9 and TRBJ2-5, with a weak D call TRBD2 (6 bases). The CDR3 length is 14 residues. V was clipped by 2 bases and J by 10 bases, with 17 bases between them. From germline, CDR1 is SEHNR and CDR2 FQNEAQ (reference sequence). CDR3 residues: CASSLMGAGGIQYF. The CDR3 region has the DNA TGTGCCAGCAGCTTAATGGGTGCTGGGGGGATCCAGTACTTC.

This clone was observed a few times. The rearrangement uses TRBV6-6 and TRBJ1-6; weak D call: TRBD1 (5 bases). Trimming took 8 bases from V and 6 from J, leaving 11 bases between them. CDR1 and CDR2 (germline): MNHNY, SVGAGI (reference sequence). The CDR3 extends over 13 amino acids. CDR3 loop: CASGDRFNSPLHF. For the CDR3, the DNA is TGTGCCAGCGGGGACCGCTTTAATTCACCCCTCCACTTT.

J is TRBJ1-2 and V is TRBV11-2, with D maybe TRBD1 (6 bases). The CDR3 spans 12 residues. Germline-derived CDR1 and CDR2 are SGHAT and FQNNGV. V was cut by 5 bases and J by 8 bases, with 12 bases left in between. CDR3 nucleotide sequence: TGTGCCAGCAGCCTAAACAGGGTGGGCTACACCTTC. Amino acids: CASSLNRVGYTF.

Of note for this clone: Other DNA sequences within the sample encode an identical CDR3. Here the CDR3 DNA reads TGTGCCAGCAGTTATTCGGCCTTCACAGATACGCAGTATTTT. As protein: CASSYSAFTDTQYF. The J gene is TRBJ2-3, the V gene TRBV6-6, with D unclear. This CDR3 is 14 amino acids long. Trimming stripped 3 bases from V and 2 bases from J, with 9 bases between. CDR1 and CDR2 from the germline V gene are MNHNY and SVGAGI (reference sequence).

This chain connects TRBV19 to TRBJ1-3; no firm D call. The CDR3 consists of 16 residues. The ends were cut back, 5 bases at V and 0 bases at J, with 14 bases in the middle. CDR1 LNHDA and CDR2 SQIVND come from the germline V gene (reference sequence). The CDR3 loop reads CASSLREKSSGNTIYF. As DNA, the CDR3 is TGTGCCAGTAGTCTACGGGAGAAGAGCTCTGGAAACACCATATATTTT. Drawing the rest from reference TRBV19 and TRBJ1-3, the complete variable domain is DGGITQSPKYLFRKEGQNVTLSCEQNLNHDAMYWYRQDPGQGLRLIYYSQIVNDFQKGDIAEGYSVSREKKESFPLTVTSAQKNPTAFYLCASSLREKSSGNTIYFGEGSWLTVV.

This chain connects TRBV18 to TRBJ2-4; unclear D gene. Germline-derived CDR1 and CDR2 are KGHSH and LQKENI. Trimming stripped 3 bases from V and 8 bases from J, with 14 bases between. The CDR3 length is 14 residues. The CDR3 DNA is TGTGCCAGCTCACCGACGGAGCACCGTGACATTCAGTACTTC. Amino acid sequence: CASSPTEHRDIQYF.

The V gene is TRBV27, the J gene TRBJ2-5; D gene unclear. Deletions cut 7 bases from V and 3 bases from J, with 15 bases between. CDR3 length: 14 amino acids. In germline, CDR1 is MNHEY, CDR2 SMNVEV (reference sequence). CDR3 residues: CASTPLGKEETQYF. CDR3 nucleotides: TGTGCCAGCACCCCCCTTGGAAAGGAAGAGACCCAGTACTTC.

The chain uses TRBV19 and TRBJ1-2; 8 bases match TRBD1. This CDR3 contains 13 residues. Germline assignment: CDR1 LNHDA and CDR2 SQIVND (reference sequence). Losses at the gene ends were 4 bases for V and 8 bases for J; bases not matched to a gene: 6. DNA of the CDR3: TGTGCCAGTAGTACCGGGACAGGACGCGGCTACACCTTC. Its protein product is CASSTGTGRGYTF.

This chain uses TRBV12-5 with TRBJ1-6; D is possibly TRBD1 (5 bases). This CDR3 has 13 amino acids. V was clipped by 5 bases and J by 3 bases, with 5 bases between them. Germline CDR1 reads LGHNT; CDR2 reads FRNRAP. The CDR3 sequence: CASGDSYNSPLHF. The CDR3 DNA follows: TGTGCTAGTGGTGACAGCTATAATTCACCCCTCCACTTT. The variable domain in full, with the rest retrieved from reference TRBV12-5 and TRBJ1-6, is DARVTQTPRHKVTEMGQEVTMRCQPILGHNTVFWYRQTMMQGLELLAYFRNRAPLDDSGMPKDRFSAEMPDATLATLKIQPSEPRDSAVYFCASGDSYNSPLHFGNGTRLTVT.